The 25 T cell receptor beta chains listed next were all sequenced from one sample in a study of regulatory T cells in long-lasting Graves disease. The authors built TCR beta libraries using iRepertoire HTBI primers and Arm-PCR of CDR3 regions. TCRdb ran MiXCR on the multiplex PCR reads and lists one entry per CDR3 protein. This table has a few hundred thousand distinct CDR3 sequences, 22% appearing once. Stated time point: persistent/refractory GD, antithyroid drugs over 5 years with positive TRAb. From PBMCs, RNA was extracted and then used to make the TCR library. This sample comprised peripheral blood mononuclear cells (PBMCs), obtained when the disease was refractory, from a patient treated with antithyroid drugs. Source of these receptors: a female donor with Graves disease.

In this sample, this clonotype turned up a few times. This chain links TRBV7-9 with TRBJ1-4; 8 nucleotides line up with TRBD1. The germline gives CDR1 SEHNR, CDR2 FQNEAQ (reference sequence). With 8 bases clipped from V and 8 bases from J, the junction kept 7 bases outside the gene matches. CDR3 length: 13 residues. The CDR3 coding sequence is TGTGCCAGCGCCGGGACAGGAGACGAAAAACTGTTTTTT. Its translation: CASAGTGDEKLFF. The full variable domain, with the rest looked up from reference TRBV7-9 and TRBJ1-4, is DTGVSQNPRHKITKRGQNVTFRCDPISEHNRLYWYRQTLGQGPEFLTYFQNEAQLEKSRLLSDRFSAERPKGSFSTLEIQRTEQGDSAMYLCASAGTGDEKLFFGSGTQLSVL.

This clonotype was counted many times. The rearrangement links TRBV20-1 to TRBJ1-1; the D gene is possibly TRBD1 (5 bases). Per the germline V gene, CDR1 is DFQATT and CDR2 is SNEGSKA (reference sequence). This CDR3 comprises 13 residues. The ends were cut back, 2 bases at V and 7 bases at J, with 14 bases in the middle. In DNA, the CDR3 is TGCAGTGCTAGATACCTAGGGGTGGGTGAAGCTTTCTTT. Its translation: CSARYLGVGEAFF.

This clonotype appeared many times. The chain employs TRBV5-1 and TRBJ1-1; D remains unclear. Trimming pared 3 bases from V and 2 bases from J, leaving 8 bases between. The V gene's germline CDR1 is SGHRS and CDR2 YFSETQ. The CDR3 totals 13 residues. The CDR3 is CASSYDGNTEAFF. The CDR3 coding sequence is TGCGCCAGCAGCTACGACGGTAACACTGAAGCTTTCTTT.

This clonotype was detected only a few times. V is TRBV5-6 and J is TRBJ1-1; D ambiguous. In germline, CDR1 is SGHDT, CDR2 YYEEEE. The V end lost 4 bases, the J end lost 5 bases, and 15 bases lay between the germline ends. CDR3 length: 14 residues. CDR3 in amino acids: CASSLPGPRTEAFF. The CDR3 DNA is TGTGCCAGCAGCCTGCCTGGGCCGAGGACTGAAGCTTTCTTT.

The sample holds a few counts of this clonotype. This may be a read error, as it is one base from a much larger clone. V usage is TRBV5-5 and J usage is TRBJ2-5, with TRBD2 identical over 7 bases. The CDR3 totals 14 residues. The germline V gene has CDR1 SGHKS and CDR2 YYEKEE (reference sequence). The CDR3 region is CPHLGRGERETQYF. CDR3 DNA sequence: TGTCCTCACCTTGGCCGGGGGGAGCGGGAGACCCAGTACTTC.

This clonotype was seen only a few times. This sequence joins TRBV10-3 and TRBJ2-5; 13 positions match TRBD2. V trimming: 6 bases; J trimming: 4 bases; junction bases outside the gene matches: 2. The CDR3 loop spans 14 amino acids. Germline values: CDR1 ENHRY, CDR2 SYGVKD. The CDR3 loop reads CAISGLAGVETQYF. As DNA, the CDR3 is TGTGCCATCAGCGGACTAGCGGGAGTAGAGACCCAGTACTTC.

This clonotype was seen once. V gene TRBV20-1 combines with J gene TRBJ2-2; TRBD2 agrees at 8 bases. The CDR3 runs 15 residues. The germline V gene encodes CDR1 DFQATT and CDR2 SNEGSKA (reference sequence). The V gene end was trimmed by 6 bases and the J gene end by 3 bases; junction bases not matched to a gene: 9. CDR3 amino acids: CSATQAGEYTGELFF. Written as DNA, the CDR3 is TGCAGTGCCACCCAAGCGGGAGAATACACCGGGGAGCTGTTTTTT.

The V call is TRBV29-1, the J call TRBJ1-1, with 8 positions matching TRBD1. V was pared by 3 bases and J by 4 bases, with 10 bases of the junction left unmatched. This CDR3 spans 15 amino acids. Germline V gene sequence: CDR1 SQVTM, CDR2 ANQGSEA. CDR3 amino acids: CSVEPGQGLGTEAFF. The CDR3 nucleotides are TGCAGCGTTGAGCCCGGACAGGGATTAGGCACTGAAGCTTTCTTT.

This clonotype has ten or more counts. The rearrangement links TRBV20-1 to TRBJ2-7; TRBD2 aligns across 10 bases. The CDR3 contains 13 residues. Germline CDR1 is DFQATT and CDR2 is SNEGSKA (reference sequence). V lost 3 bases, J lost 3 bases, and 2 bases stayed unmatched. DNA for the CDR3: TGCAGTGCTAGGCCTAGCGGGAGCTACGAGCAGTACTTC. This encodes CSARPSGSYEQYF.

This clonotype was picked up many times. The CDR3 DNA sequence: TGTGCCTGGAGTCGTGGCGGTGACAATCAGCCCCAGCATTTT. Protein sequence: CAWSRGGDNQPQHF. The chain employs TRBV30 and TRBJ1-5; D is ambiguous. The CDR3 runs to 14 residues. In germline, CDR1 is GTSNPN, CDR2 SVGIG (reference sequence). The V and J ends lost 2 bases and 3 bases respectively, with 11 bases between them.

This clonotype was recorded many times. The chain carries TRBV12-3 or TRBV12-4 and TRBJ1-1; possible D gene TRBD1, 5 bases. The CDR3 loop spans 13 amino acids. V was cut by 6 bases and J by 3 bases, with 11 bases left in between. The CDR3 loop is CASSFSGDTEAFF. DNA of the CDR3: TGTGCCAGCAGCTTCTCGGGGGACACTGAAGCTTTCTTT.

Notes on this clonotype: The germline gene is not matched at one end of the junction; a read error may be the cause. The gene calls are TRBV7-3 and TRBJ1-5, with D maybe TRBD1 (5 bases). The CDR3 has 15 residues. Germline V lookup: CDR1 SGHTA, CDR2 FQGTGA. The CDR3 coding sequence is TGTGCCTGCAGACCCAGGGACGGTTGCAATCAGCCCCAGCATTTT. This sequence encodes CACRPRDGCNQPQHF. Full variable domain (missing parts from reference TRBV7-3 and TRBJ1-5): GAGVSQTPSNKVTEKGKYVELRCDPISGHTALYWYRQSLGQGPEFLIYFQGTGAADDSGLPNDRFFAVRPEGSVSTLKIQRTERGDSAVYLCACRPRDGCNQPQHFGDGTRLSIL.

Many counts were recorded for this clonotype. The genes are TRBV3-1 and TRBJ2-5; no clear D. V dropped 4 bases and J dropped 5 bases, with 5 bases sitting between them. The CDR3 is made up of 11 amino acids. Germline-derived CDR1 and CDR2 are LGHDT and YNNKEL (reference sequence). CDR3 amino acids: CASSRRETQYF. In DNA, the CDR3 is TGTGCCAGCAGCCGCCGGGAGACCCAGTACTTC.

The table lists this clonotype with a few counts. One end of the junction fails to match germline, which may point to a read error. V and J are TRBV20-1 and TRBJ2-7, with D perhaps matching TRBD2 (5 bases). The CDR3 consists of 16 residues. Germline loops: CDR1 DFQATT, CDR2 SNEGSKA (reference sequence). The CDR3: CSAGELQVSEDYEQYF. The CDR3 DNA is TGCAGTGCTGGAGAGTTGCAGGTCTCGGAGGACTACGAGCAGTACTTC.

This clonotype was counted only a few times. The V gene is TRBV6-1, the J gene TRBJ2-7, with 15 bases aligning to TRBD2. J gave up 5 bases and V 4 bases, and 15 bases lay outside the gene matches. Germline assignment: CDR1 MNHNS and CDR2 SASEGT. The CDR3 totals 19 residues. The CDR3, as DNA: TGTGCCAGCAGTGGTTCCCACGGACTAGCGGGAGGGCCTAGGAACGAGCAGTACTTC. The encoded protein is CASSGSHGLAGGPRNEQYF.

This clonotype was counted at least ten times. This chain joins TRBV7-9 and TRBJ2-6, with D unclear. The CDR3 sequence is 16 residues long. Trimming left V 1 base short and J 1 base short, with 8 bases between. CDR1 SEHNR and CDR2 FQNEAQ come from the germline V gene (reference sequence). The CDR3 protein is CASSLDGRSGANVLTF. Written as DNA, the CDR3 is TGTGCCAGCAGCTTAGATGGGCGTTCTGGGGCCAACGTCCTGACTTTC.

To note about this clonotype: The CDR3 does not end in the conserved phenylalanine or tryptophan, so this is likely a read error. This sequence joins TRBV4-3 and TRBJ1-1; D is unclear. Per germline, CDR1 LGHNA and CDR2 YSLEER. The CDR3 is 13 amino acids. Trimming stripped 3 bases from V and 1 base from J, with 6 bases between. The CDR3 spells CASSQHKNTEAFC. CDR3 DNA: TGCGCCAGCAGCCAGCACAAGAACACTGAAGCTTTCTGT.

Turning to this clonotype: This could be a read error, since a much larger clone is one nucleotide away. V usage is TRBV4-1 and J usage is TRBJ2-7, with D unclear. CDR1 MGHRA and CDR2 YSYEKL come from the germline V gene. The CDR3 consists of 14 residues. The CDR3 DNA follows: TGCGCCCGCAGCCAAACTCAGTCACACTACGAGCAGTACTTC. It codes for CARSQTQSHYEQYF.

Concerning this clonotype itself: This may come from a read error, since a much larger clone is one base off. This chain connects TRBV30 to TRBJ1-1, with D possibly matching TRBD1 (5 bases). The germline CDR1 and CDR2 sequences are GTSNPN and SVGIG (reference sequence). This CDR3 has 12 residues. V lost 2 bases to trimming and J lost 3 bases, with 7 bases between them. Here the CDR3 reads CAWSLGDTEAFF. DNA of the CDR3: TGTGCCTGGAGTTTGGGGGACACTGAAGCTTTCTTT.

Only a few counts were recorded for this clonotype. The V and J genes are TRBV7-9 and TRBJ2-7; no reliable D call. V lost 1 base to trimming and J lost 3 bases, with 10 bases between them. The CDR3 sequence is 14 residues long. Per germline, CDR1 SEHNR and CDR2 FQNEAQ (reference sequence). The CDR3 nucleotides are TGTGCCAGCAGCTTAGGTTGGACGAACTACGAGCAGTACTTC. As protein: CASSLGWTNYEQYF.

The chain uses TRBV6-1 and TRBJ1-4; D not resolved. This CDR3 is built from 15 residues. Trimming cost V 4 bases and J 8 bases, with 17 bases left between them. The germline CDR1 and CDR2 sequences are MNHNS and SASEGT. The CDR3 region is CASSVGGIWEEKLFF. CDR3 DNA: TGTGCCAGCAGTGTTGGAGGGATATGGGAAGAAAAACTGTTTTTT.

This clonotype was seen only a few times. V is TRBV6-5 and J is TRBJ2-7, with D perhaps matching TRBD2 (9 bases). Per germline, CDR1 MNHEY and CDR2 SVGAGI. V was clipped by 0 bases and J by 3 bases, with 21 bases between them. There are 18 residues in the CDR3. For the CDR3, the DNA is TGTGCCAGCAGTTACTCAGCGGGGGGCTTGGGACAGGACTACGAGCAGTACTTC. The encoded protein is CASSYSAGGLGQDYEQYF.

This clonotype has more than one count but fewer than ten. The chain uses TRBV6-2 or TRBV6-3 and TRBJ2-3, with 11 bases identical to TRBD2. The CDR3 is 14 residues long. The trim removed 9 bases at V and 1 base at J, leaving 3 bases unmatched. Germline V gene sequence: CDR1 MNHEY, CDR2 SVGEGT. The CDR3, as DNA: TGTGCCAGAACTAGCGGGGGTCGCACAGATACGCAGTATTTT. It yields the protein CARTSGGRTDTQYF.

This clonotype came up a few times. The rearrangement joins TRBV6-1 to TRBJ1-6; tentative D call: TRBD1 (6 bases). The V gene lost 6 bases and the J gene lost 9 bases, with 18 bases spanning the gap. The CDR3 runs 15 residues. CDR1 and CDR2 from the germline V gene are MNHNS and SASEGT. Written as DNA, the CDR3 is TGTGCCAGCAGCTTCGAGGGGGAAGATGGTTCACCCCTCCACTTT. Amino acids: CASSFEGEDGSPLHF.

This clonotype was counted at least ten times. The rearrangement uses TRBV11-2 and TRBJ2-5; the D gene is possibly TRBD2 (5 bases). CDR3 size: 13 residues. V dropped 1 base and J dropped 5 bases, with 8 bases sitting between them. Germline V gene sequence: CDR1 SGHAT, CDR2 FQNNGV. The CDR3 loop is CASSLVQRETQYF. In DNA, the CDR3 is TGTGCCAGCAGCTTAGTACAGCGGGAGACCCAGTACTTC.